This T cell receptor beta chain was found in a study of blood T cell repertoires in COVID-19. Libraries were prepared by immunoSEQ multiplex PCR; TCRdb keeps only in-frame clonotypes and omits some of them. The sample has under 55,000 clones, roughly 83% seen once; the top ten hold less than 6%. This clone came up once. Germline V gene data show CDR1 as SGHTA and CDR2 as FQGNSA. The CDR3 is made up of 15 amino acids. V lost 1 base to trimming and J lost 2 bases; unmatched junction nucleotides: 4. The clonotype comes from a human donor in a cohort sampled during active COVID-19. The sequencing sample was made of peripheral blood. The chain carries TRBV7-2 and TRBJ2-7; 8 bases are a match to TRBD1. CDR3 sequence: CASSLEQGVTYEQYF. CDR3 bases: TGTGCCAGCAGCTTAGAACAGGGGGTAACCTACGAGCAGTACTTC.